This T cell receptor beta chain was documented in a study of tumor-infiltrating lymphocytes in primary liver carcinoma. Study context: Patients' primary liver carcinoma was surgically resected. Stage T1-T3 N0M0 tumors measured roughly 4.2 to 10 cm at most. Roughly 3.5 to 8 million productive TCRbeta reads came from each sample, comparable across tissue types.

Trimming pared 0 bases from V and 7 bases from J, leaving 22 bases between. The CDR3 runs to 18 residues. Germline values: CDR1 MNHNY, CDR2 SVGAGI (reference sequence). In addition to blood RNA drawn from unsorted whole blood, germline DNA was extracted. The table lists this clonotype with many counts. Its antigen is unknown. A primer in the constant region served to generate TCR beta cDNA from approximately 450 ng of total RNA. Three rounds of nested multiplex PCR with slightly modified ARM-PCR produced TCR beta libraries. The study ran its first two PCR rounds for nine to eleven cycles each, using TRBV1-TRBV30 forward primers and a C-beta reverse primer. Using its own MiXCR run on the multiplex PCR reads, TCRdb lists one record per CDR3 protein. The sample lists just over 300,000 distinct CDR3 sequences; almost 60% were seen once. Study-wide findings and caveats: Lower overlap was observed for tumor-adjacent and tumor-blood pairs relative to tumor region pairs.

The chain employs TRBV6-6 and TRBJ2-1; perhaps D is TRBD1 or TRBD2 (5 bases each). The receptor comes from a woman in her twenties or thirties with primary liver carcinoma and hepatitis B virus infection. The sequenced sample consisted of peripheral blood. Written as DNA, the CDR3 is TGTGCCAGCAGTTACTCGAGCCTTGGGGGTAGAATGGGTAATGAGCAGTTCTTC. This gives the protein CASSYSSLGGRMGNEQFF.